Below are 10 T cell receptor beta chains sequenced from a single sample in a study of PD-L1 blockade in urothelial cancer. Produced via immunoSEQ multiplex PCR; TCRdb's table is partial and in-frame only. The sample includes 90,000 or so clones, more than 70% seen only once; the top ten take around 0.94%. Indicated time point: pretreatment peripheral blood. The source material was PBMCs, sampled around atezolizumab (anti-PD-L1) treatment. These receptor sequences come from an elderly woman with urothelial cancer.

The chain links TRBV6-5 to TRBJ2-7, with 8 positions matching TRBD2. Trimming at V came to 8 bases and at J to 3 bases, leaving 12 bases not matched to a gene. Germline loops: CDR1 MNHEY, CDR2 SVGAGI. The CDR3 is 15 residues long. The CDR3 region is CASAVTTSEIYEQYF. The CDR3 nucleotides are TGTGCCAGCGCGGTAACGACTAGCGAGATCTACGAGCAGTACTTC.

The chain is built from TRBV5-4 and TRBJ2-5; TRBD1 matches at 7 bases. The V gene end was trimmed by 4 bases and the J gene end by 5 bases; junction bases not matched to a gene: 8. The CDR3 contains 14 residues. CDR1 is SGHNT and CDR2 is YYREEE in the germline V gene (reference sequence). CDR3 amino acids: CASSVQGSGETQYF. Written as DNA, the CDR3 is TGTGCCAGCAGCGTACAGGGGTCGGGCGAGACCCAGTACTTC.

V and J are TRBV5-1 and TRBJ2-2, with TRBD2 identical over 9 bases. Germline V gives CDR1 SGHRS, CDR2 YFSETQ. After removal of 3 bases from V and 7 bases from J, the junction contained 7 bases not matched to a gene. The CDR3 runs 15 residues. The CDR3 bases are TGCGCCAGCAGCTCTCAAGCGGGAGGTGGCGGGGAGCTGTTTTTT. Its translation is CASSSQAGGGGELFF.

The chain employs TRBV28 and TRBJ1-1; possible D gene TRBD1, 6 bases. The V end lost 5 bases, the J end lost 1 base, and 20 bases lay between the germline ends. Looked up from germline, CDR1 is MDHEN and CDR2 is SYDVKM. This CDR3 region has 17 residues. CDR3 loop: CASSTTGGAGGNTEAFF. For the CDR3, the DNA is TGTGCCAGCAGTACCACCGGGGGGGCAGGAGGGAACACTGAAGCTTTCTTT.

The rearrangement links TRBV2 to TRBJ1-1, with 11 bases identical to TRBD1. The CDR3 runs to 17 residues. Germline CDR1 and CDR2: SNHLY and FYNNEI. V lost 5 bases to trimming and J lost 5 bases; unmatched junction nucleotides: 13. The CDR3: CASSPSPTGTGGTEAFF. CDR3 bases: TGTGCCAGCAGTCCCTCTCCCACCGGGACAGGGGGGACTGAAGCTTTCTTT. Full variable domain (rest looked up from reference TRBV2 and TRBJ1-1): EPEVTQTPSHQVTQMGQEVILRCVPISNHLYFYWYRQILGQKVEFLVSFYNNEISEKSEIFDDQFSVERPDGSNFTLKIRSTKLEDSAMYFCASSPSPTGTGGTEAFFGQGTRLTVV.

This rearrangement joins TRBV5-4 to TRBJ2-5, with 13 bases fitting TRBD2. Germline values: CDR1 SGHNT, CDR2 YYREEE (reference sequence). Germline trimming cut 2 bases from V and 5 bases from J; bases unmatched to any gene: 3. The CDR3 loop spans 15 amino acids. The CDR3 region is CASSLRTSGSETQYF. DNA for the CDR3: TGTGCCAGCAGCTTACGGACTAGCGGGAGCGAGACCCAGTACTTC.

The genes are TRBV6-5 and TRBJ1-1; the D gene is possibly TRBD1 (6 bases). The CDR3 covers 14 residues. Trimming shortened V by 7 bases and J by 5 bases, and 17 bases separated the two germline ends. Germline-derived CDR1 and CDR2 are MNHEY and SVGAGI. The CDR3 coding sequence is TGTGCCAGCAACCCGACCGTAGGGGGTACTGAAGCTTTCTTT. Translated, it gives CASNPTVGGTEAFF.

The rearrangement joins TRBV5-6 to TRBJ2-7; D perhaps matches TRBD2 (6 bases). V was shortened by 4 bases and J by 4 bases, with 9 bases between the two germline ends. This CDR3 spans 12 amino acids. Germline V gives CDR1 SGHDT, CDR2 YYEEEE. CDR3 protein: CASSPAGYEQYF. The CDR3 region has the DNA TGTGCCAGCAGCCCCGCGGGGTACGAGCAGTACTTC. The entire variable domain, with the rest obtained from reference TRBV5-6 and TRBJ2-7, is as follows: DAGVTQSPTHLIKTRGQQVTLRCSPKSGHDTVSWYQQALGQGPQFIFQYYEEEERQRGNFPDRFSGHQFPNYSSELNVNALLLGDSALYLCASSPAGYEQYFGPGTRLTVT.

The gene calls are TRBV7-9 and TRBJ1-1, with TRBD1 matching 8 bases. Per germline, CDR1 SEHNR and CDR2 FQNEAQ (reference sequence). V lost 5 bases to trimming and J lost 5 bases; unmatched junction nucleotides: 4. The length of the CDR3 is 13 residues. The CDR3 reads CASSPQGGTEAFF. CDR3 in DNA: TGTGCCAGCAGCCCACAGGGGGGGACTGAAGCTTTCTTT.

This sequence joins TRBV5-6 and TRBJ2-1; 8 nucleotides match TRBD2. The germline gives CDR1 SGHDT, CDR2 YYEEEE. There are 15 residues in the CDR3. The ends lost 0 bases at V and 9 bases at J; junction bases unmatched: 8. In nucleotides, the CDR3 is TGTGCCAGCAGCTTGGGGGGACTAGTATCTGTTGAGCAGTTCTTC. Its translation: CASSLGGLVSVEQFF.